These T cell receptor beta chains were read from a single sample in a study of regulatory T cells in long-lasting Graves disease. One entry per CDR3 protein results from TCRdb running MiXCR on the multiplex PCR reads. The data hold around 300,000 distinct CDR3 sequences, with 22% observed a single time. The input for sequencing was peripheral blood mononuclear cells (PBMCs), taken when the disease was refractory, from a patient treated with antithyroid drugs. The receptors stem from a female donor with Graves disease. The CDR3 runs from the conserved cysteine through the conserved F or W. A D gene is named only where the DNA matches it firmly. Part of the rows lack a size; the others show once, few, many or a class for expanded clones.

size	D	V	J	DNA	CDR3
few	TRBD2	TRBV20-1	TRBJ2-1	TGCAGCGAGTCTAGCGGGAGGTTCGTTGAGCAGTTCTTC	CSESSGRFVEQFF
many	TRBD1	TRBV12-3/TRBV12-4	TRBJ1-4	TGTGCCAGCAGTGCCCGGACAGGGTTCGGGGAAAAACTGTTTTTT	CASSARTGFGEKLFF
many	NA	TRBV20-1	TRBJ1-2	TGCAGTGCTAGAGTCGGAGGTCCAAACTATGGCTACACCTTC	CSARVGGPNYGYTF
once	TRBD2	TRBV20-1	TRBJ2-7	TGCAGTGCCCCCACTAGCGGATCCTCCTACGAGCAGTACTTC	CSAPTSGSSYEQYF
NA	TRBD2	TRBV15	TRBJ2-4	TGTGCCACCAGCAGAGTAGAGGTAGCGGGGGGGATAGCCAAAAACATTCAGTACTTC	CATSRVEVAGGIAKNIQYF
NA	NA	TRBV6-9	TRBJ2-7	TGTGCCAGCAGTTACAGACTAGGGCTCGGCTACGAGCAGTACTTC	CASSYRLGLGYEQYF
NA	NA	TRBV5-5	TRBJ1-4	TGTGCCAGCAGCCATTTTTACTCCCAGCTAACTAATGAAAAACTGTTTTTT	CASSHFYSQLTNEKLFF
NA	NA	TRBV7-9	TRBJ1-1	TGTGCCAGCAGCCCGGGTCAACAGGCTCTCACTGAAGCTTTCTTT	CASSPGQQALTEAFF
many	TRBD2	TRBV20-1	TRBJ2-7	TGCAGTGCTAGCGGCGGGAGGGCCGTCTACGAGCAGTACTTC	CSASGGRAVYEQYF
NA	NA	TRBV30	TRBJ1-6	TGTGCCTGGGCGTCGGGCAGCCAGGGAGATTCACCCCTCCACTTT	CAWASGSQGDSPLHF
many	NA	TRBV20-1	TRBJ1-2	TGCAGTGCTAGAGACTATTGGGACGGCTACACCTTC	CSARDYWDGYTF
many	NA	TRBV3-1	TRBJ2-1	TGTGCCAGCAGCCAAGAGAGCGGAGGGTACTACAATGAGCAGTTCTTC	CASSQESGGYYNEQFF
many	TRBD1	TRBV28	TRBJ2-7	TGTGCCACCATAGGGGGCCTCGATTACGAGCAGTACTTC	CATIGGLDYEQYF
few	NA	TRBV15	TRBJ1-1	TGTGCCACCAGCAGAGCGGGGGCGACCACTGAAGCTTTCTTT	CATSRAGATTEAFF
NA	NA	TRBV7-6	TRBJ2-7	TGTGCCAGCAGCCCTAGGGTGGGAGCTTACGAGCAGTACTTC	CASSPRVGAYEQYF
few	TRBD1	TRBV18	TRBJ1-1	TGTGCCAGCTCACTATCATCAGGGGGCAGCTCCACTGAAGCTTTCTTT	CASSLSSGGSSTEAFF
many	TRBD2	TRBV20-1	TRBJ2-7	TGCAGTGCCCCCGGGACTAGCGGGAGCGGCCACGAGCAGTACTTC	CSAPGTSGSGHEQYF
few	NA	TRBV18	TRBJ2-5	TGTGCCAGCTCACCACCAGTTAGAGAGACCCAGTACTTC	CASSPPVRETQYF
few	TRBD2	TRBV20-1	TRBJ2-4	TGCAGTGCTCTAAGCGGGAGCTCTTCCAAAAACATTCAGTACTTC	CSALSGSSSKNIQYF
many	NA	TRBV5-1	TRBJ1-1	TGCGCCAGCAAGGGTGGAGTCAACACTGAAGCTTTCTTT	CASKGGVNTEAFF
few	TRBD1	TRBV27	TRBJ2-7	TGTGCCAGCAGAAAACTGGACAGGGGAGTTTCCTACGAGCAGTACTTC	CASRKLDRGVSYEQYF
NA	TRBD2	TRBV5-1	TRBJ2-5	TGCGCCAGCAGCGAGGGACTAGCGGGAGTAGAGACCCAGTACTTC	CASSEGLAGVETQYF
many	TRBD1	TRBV7-2	TRBJ2-7	TGTGCCAGCAGCTTACCACGACAGGGGGCGCGCGAGCAGTACTTC	CASSLPRQGAREQYF